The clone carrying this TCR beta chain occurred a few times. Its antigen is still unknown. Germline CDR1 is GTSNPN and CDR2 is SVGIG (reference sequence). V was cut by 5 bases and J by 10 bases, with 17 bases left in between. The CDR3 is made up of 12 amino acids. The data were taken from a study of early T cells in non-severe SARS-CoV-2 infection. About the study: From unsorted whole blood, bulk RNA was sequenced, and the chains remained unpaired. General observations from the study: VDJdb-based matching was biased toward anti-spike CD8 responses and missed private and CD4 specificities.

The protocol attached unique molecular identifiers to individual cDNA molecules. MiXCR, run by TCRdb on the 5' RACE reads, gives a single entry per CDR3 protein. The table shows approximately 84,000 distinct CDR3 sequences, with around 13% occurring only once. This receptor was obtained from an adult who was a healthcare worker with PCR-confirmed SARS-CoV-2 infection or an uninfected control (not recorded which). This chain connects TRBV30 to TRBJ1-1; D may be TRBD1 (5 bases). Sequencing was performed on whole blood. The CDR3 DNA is TGTGCCTGGGGATCCAGGGCAGCGGGAGCTTTCTTT. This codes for CAWGSRAAGAFF.